These 18 T cell receptor beta chains were sequenced from one sample in a study of graft-versus-host responses after intestinal transplantation (dated by TCRdb to about 2021). The antigens these receptors bind are not known. Libraries were built with the immunoSEQ multiplex PCR assay. In its TCRdb copy, this immuneACCESS table keeps in-frame sequences only and misses some clones. Where compared with another copy, unresolved V genes explain less than half of these, and the others have no known cause. This sample holds around 71,000 clones; around 95% were observed only once. In total, the top ten clones hold around 0.53% of the sample. Reading the label with the study, this specimen's time point is: cells obtained before transplantation from donor or recipient. Source: unstimulated CD8+ T cells sorted from spleen or lymph node cells, taken before intestinal transplant. All receptors come from a human donor who received an intestinal transplant.

The chain recombines TRBV5-1 with TRBJ2-7; 13 bases line up with TRBD2. V lost 4 bases, J lost 7 bases, and 8 bases stayed unmatched. From germline, CDR1 is SGHRS and CDR2 YFSETQ. The CDR3 consists of 15 residues. The CDR3 reads CASSPTSGRASEQYF. CDR3 coding DNA: TGCGCCAGCAGCCCCACTAGCGGGAGGGCAAGTGAGCAGTACTTC. The entire variable domain, with the rest obtained from reference TRBV5-1 and TRBJ2-7, is as follows: KAGVTQTPRYLIKTRGQQVTLSCSPISGHRSVSWYQQTPGQGLQFLFEYFSETQRNKGNFPGRFSGRQFSNSRSEMNVSTLELGDSALYLCASSPTSGRASEQYFGPGTRLTVT.

The chain is built from TRBV28 and TRBJ1-2, with a possible D match to TRBD1 (6 bases). The CDR3 loop spans 15 amino acids. Trimming removed 4 bases at V and 4 bases at J, with 16 bases between. Germline V CDR1 and CDR2: MDHEN, SYDVKM. The CDR3: CASSWGGRSPYGYTF. The CDR3 DNA follows: TGTGCCAGCAGTTGGGGGGGGCGGAGCCCCTATGGCTACACCTTC.

The CDR3 reads CASSPGQGADEQYF. Here the CDR3 DNA reads TGTGCCAGCAGCCCGGGACAGGGGGCTGACGAGCAGTACTTC. The chain recombines TRBV7-9 with TRBJ2-7, with 12 positions matching TRBD1. Germline V gene lookup returns CDR1 SEHNR and CDR2 FQNEAQ (reference sequence). This CDR3 spans 14 amino acids. The trim removed 5 bases at V and 5 bases at J, leaving 4 bases unmatched.

V usage is TRBV7-9 and J usage is TRBJ1-5; D might be TRBD1 (5 bases). V lost 8 bases, J lost 0 bases, and 11 bases lay in between. Looked up from germline, CDR1 is SEHNR and CDR2 is FQNEAQ (reference sequence). The CDR3 totals 14 residues. CDR3 in DNA: TGTGCCAGCCAGGGTTGGGATAGCAATCAGCCCCAGCATTTT. It encodes CASQGWDSNQPQHF.

The chain joins TRBV6-1 to TRBJ2-1; 8 bases fit TRBD2. CDR1 MNHNS and CDR2 SASEGT come from the germline V gene. V lost 6 bases, J lost 5 bases, and 9 bases stayed unmatched. This CDR3 has 15 amino acids. The CDR3 protein is CASSSSGRRDNEQFF. For the CDR3, the DNA is TGTGCCAGCAGCTCAAGCGGGAGAAGGGACAATGAGCAGTTCTTC.

The genes are TRBV5-6 and TRBJ1-2; D not resolved. Germline values: CDR1 SGHDT, CDR2 YYEEEE. CDR3 length: 12 residues. The ends were cut back, 0 bases at V and 8 bases at J, with 8 bases in the middle. In DNA form, the CDR3 reads TGTGCCAGCAGCTTGGAGGGATTCGGCTACACCTTC. Its translation: CASSLEGFGYTF.

J is TRBJ1-4 and V is TRBV7-9; a weak D match, TRBD1 (6 bases). The V end was cut by 5 bases, the J end by 8 bases, with 24 bases between. The germline CDR1 and CDR2 sequences are SEHNR and FQNEAQ (reference sequence). CDR3 length: 17 residues. In DNA, the CDR3 is TGTGCCAGCAGCAGCACCCGTCAGGGGAGGCTTTGGGAAAAACTGTTTTTT. Residues: CASSSTRQGRLWEKLFF.

The chain combines TRBV19 with TRBJ1-1; D is unclear. Germline values: CDR1 LNHDA, CDR2 SQIVND (reference sequence). This CDR3 is built from 12 residues. With 3 bases removed from V and 5 bases from J, the gap between germline ends came to 7 bases. CDR3 protein: CASSIDGTEAFF. CDR3 sequence (DNA): TGTGCCAGTAGTATTGACGGAACTGAAGCTTTCTTT.

The J gene is TRBJ1-2, the V gene TRBV27; D not certain. The germline gives CDR1 MNHEY, CDR2 SMNVEV (reference sequence). Trimming cost V 4 bases and J 0 bases, with 12 bases left between them. This CDR3 is built from 15 residues. CDR3 nucleotides: TGTGCCAGCAGTTCTTCTGGCAGAGCTAACTATGGCTACACCTTC. Protein sequence: CASSSSGRANYGYTF.

V is TRBV29-1 and J is TRBJ2-7, with 7 bases fitting TRBD1. CDR3 length equals 13 residues. Unmatched junction bases numbered 12, after V lost 7 bases and J lost 6 bases. Germline loops: CDR1 SQVTM, CDR2 ANQGSEA. In DNA form, the CDR3 reads TGCAGCGCTATAACAGGGGATATTGGCGAGCAGTACTTC. The encoded protein is CSAITGDIGEQYF.

The rearrangement uses TRBV4-1 and TRBJ1-2; the match to TRBD1 covers 7 bases. The CDR3 is 14 amino acids. V lost 1 base, J lost 4 bases, and 3 bases stayed unmatched. Germline V gene sequence: CDR1 MGHRA, CDR2 YSYEKL. CDR3 nucleotide sequence: TGCGCCAGCAGCCAAGGACAGGGCCGCTATGGCTACACCTTC. The encoded protein is CASSQGQGRYGYTF.

The CDR3 DNA reads as TGTGCCAGCAGTGTGACAGGACAATCGAACACTGAAGCTTTCTTT. It specifies CASSVTGQSNTEAFF. The chain couples TRBV2 to TRBJ1-1; D perhaps matches TRBD1 (6 bases). Trimming left V 4 bases short and J 1 base short, with 13 bases between. The V gene's germline CDR1 is SNHLY and CDR2 FYNNEI. The CDR3 runs 15 residues.

V is TRBV7-9 and J is TRBJ2-3; D remains ambiguous. The CDR3 extends over 19 amino acids. Germline V lookup: CDR1 SEHNR, CDR2 FQNEAQ (reference sequence). With 5 bases removed from V and 0 bases from J, the gap between germline ends came to 24 bases. The CDR3 bases are TGTGCCAGCAGCCCCATAGTACCAGGACGTCAGACTAGCACAGATACGCAGTATTTT. It specifies CASSPIVPGRQTSTDTQYF.

The CDR3: CASSQDDLVNNEQFF. CDR3 sequence (DNA): TGCGCCAGCAGCCAAGACGATCTAGTTAACAATGAGCAGTTCTTC. J is TRBJ2-1 and V is TRBV4-1; D is undetermined. V was pared by 0 bases and J by 5 bases, with 11 bases between. The CDR3 loop spans 15 amino acids. Germline V gives CDR1 MGHRA, CDR2 YSYEKL.

V usage is TRBV19 and J usage is TRBJ2-3, with a tentative D call TRBD2 (6 bases). Trimming left V 7 bases short and J 0 bases short, with 14 bases between. There are 15 residues in the CDR3. Germline V CDR1 and CDR2: LNHDA, SQIVND (reference sequence). The CDR3 spells CASTGDSASTDTQYF. The CDR3 DNA follows: TGTGCCAGTACCGGGGACTCGGCTAGCACAGATACGCAGTATTTT.

This clone has a single count. V usage is TRBV4-1 and J usage is TRBJ1-5, with D maybe TRBD1 (5 bases). Trimming stripped 0 bases from V and 2 bases from J, with 11 bases between. The CDR3 is 16 residues long. The V gene's germline CDR1 is MGHRA and CDR2 YSYEKL. This chain's CDR3 is CASSQDGRDGNQPQHF. The CDR3 nucleotides are TGCGCCAGCAGCCAAGATGGGAGGGACGGCAATCAGCCCCAGCATTTT.

This chain links TRBV7-6 with TRBJ2-7; tentatively, D is TRBD2 (7 bases). Per germline, CDR1 SGHVS and CDR2 FNYEAQ. The CDR3 sequence is 13 residues long. Trimming shortened V by 4 bases and J by 5 bases, and 12 bases separated the two germline ends. The CDR3 DNA is TGTGCCAGCAGCTCGGGGGGCTGGAACGAGCAGTACTTC. This translates into CASSSGGWNEQYF.

The chain couples TRBV28 to TRBJ1-2; perhaps TRBD1 as D (5 bases). Germline CDR1 is MDHEN and CDR2 is SYDVKM. The CDR3 sequence is 15 residues long. The V end was cut by 4 bases, the J end by 4 bases, with 16 bases between. The CDR3 coding sequence is TGTGCCAGCAGTTCTCAGGGAGTACTTGGCTATGGCTACACCTTC. This codes for CASSSQGVLGYGYTF.